The TCR beta chain described here comes from a study of Graves' ophthalmopathy and Graves' hyperthyroidism. In its sample, this clonotype was seen many times. Investigators amplified TCR beta CDR3 regions from RNA transcripts. The workflow started with a first-round RT-PCR run with HTBI primers and then moved on to a second-round multiplex PCR. TCRdb ran MiXCR on the multiplex PCR reads and lists one entry per CDR3 protein. The sample holds about 220,000 distinct CDR3 sequences, roughly a fifth seen once. Trimming pared 8 bases from V and 8 bases from J, leaving 21 bases between. This CDR3 region has 14 residues. The germline gives CDR1 SNHLY, CDR2 FYNNEI.

V is TRBV2 and J is TRBJ1-2, with D possibly matching TRBD1 (6 bases). This receptor was obtained from a woman aged 45-59 years with Graves' ophthalmopathy. The material sequenced was peripheral blood. This CDR3 reads CASQAYGRGGGYTF. The DNA of the CDR3 is TGTGCCAGCCAGGCCTATGGCAGAGGGGGAGGCTACACCTTC.